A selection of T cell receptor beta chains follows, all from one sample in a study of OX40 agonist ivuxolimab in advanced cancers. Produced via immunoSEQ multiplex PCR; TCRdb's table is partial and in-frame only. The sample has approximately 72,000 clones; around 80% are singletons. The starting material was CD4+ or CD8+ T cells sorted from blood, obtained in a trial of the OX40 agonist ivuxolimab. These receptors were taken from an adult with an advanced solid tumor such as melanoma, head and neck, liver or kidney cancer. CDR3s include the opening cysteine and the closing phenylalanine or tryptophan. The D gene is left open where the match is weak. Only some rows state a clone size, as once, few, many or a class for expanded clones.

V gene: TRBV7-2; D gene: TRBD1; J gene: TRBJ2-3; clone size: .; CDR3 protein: CASSYDRADTQYF; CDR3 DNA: TGTGCCAGCAGCTACGACAGGGCAGATACGCAGTATTTT
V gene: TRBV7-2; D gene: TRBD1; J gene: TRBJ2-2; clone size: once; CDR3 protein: CASSARGRTGELFF; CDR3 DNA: TGTGCCAGCAGCGCCAGGGGGCGCACCGGGGAGCTGTTTTTT
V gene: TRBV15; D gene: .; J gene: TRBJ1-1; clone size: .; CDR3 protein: CATGGGGVNTEAFF; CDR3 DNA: TGTGCCACCGGGGGGGGTGGAGTGAACACTGAAGCTTTCTTT
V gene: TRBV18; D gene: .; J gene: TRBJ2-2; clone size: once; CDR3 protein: CASSPLPSRGTGELFF; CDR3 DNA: TGTGCCAGCTCACCACTTCCCAGCAGGGGCACCGGGGAGCTGTTTTTT
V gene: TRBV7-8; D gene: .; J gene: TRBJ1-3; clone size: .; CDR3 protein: CASSLNSGNTIYF; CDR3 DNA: TGTGCCAGCAGTTTGAACTCTGGAAACACCATATATTTT
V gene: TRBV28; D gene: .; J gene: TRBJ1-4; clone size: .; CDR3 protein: CASSSRRRGGVKLFF; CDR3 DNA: TGTGCCAGCAGTTCCCGAAGGAGGGGTGGTGTAAAACTGTTTTTT
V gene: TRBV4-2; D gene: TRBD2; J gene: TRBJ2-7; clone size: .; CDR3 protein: CASRRLSGGGEQYF; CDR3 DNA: TGTGCCAGCAGACGTTTGAGCGGGGGCGGCGAGCAGTACTTC
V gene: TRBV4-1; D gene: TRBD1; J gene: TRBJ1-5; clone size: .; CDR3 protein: CASSKSGQGVSQPQHF; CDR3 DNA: TGCGCCAGCAGCAAGTCTGGACAGGGTGTAAGTCAGCCCCAGCATTTT
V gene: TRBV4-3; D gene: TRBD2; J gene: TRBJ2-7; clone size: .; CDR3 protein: CASSQELAGGAASYEQYF; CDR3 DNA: TGCGCCAGCAGCCAGGAACTAGCGGGAGGCGCTGCTTCCTACGAGCAGTACTTC
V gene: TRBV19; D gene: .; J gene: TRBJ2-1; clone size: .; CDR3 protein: CASTTPRLGAVNEQFF; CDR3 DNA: TGTGCCAGTACCACACCGAGGCTGGGGGCTGTAAATGAGCAGTTCTTC
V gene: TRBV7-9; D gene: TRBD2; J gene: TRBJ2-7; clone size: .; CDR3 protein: CASGPWSGEAYEQYF; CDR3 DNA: TGTGCCAGCGGCCCATGGAGCGGGGAAGCCTACGAGCAGTACTTC
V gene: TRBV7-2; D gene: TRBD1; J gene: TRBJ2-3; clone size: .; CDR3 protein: CASSTPGQGPRLVTDTQYF; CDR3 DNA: TGTGCCAGCAGTACACCGGGACAGGGACCAAGACTCGTCACAGATACGCAGTATTTT
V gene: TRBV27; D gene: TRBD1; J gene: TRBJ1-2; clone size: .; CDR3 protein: CASSSQGDGYTF; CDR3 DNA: TGTGCCAGCAGTTCCCAGGGGGATGGCTACACCTTC
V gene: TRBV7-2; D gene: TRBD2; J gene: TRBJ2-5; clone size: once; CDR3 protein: CASSLNSGQETQYF; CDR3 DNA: TGTGCCAGCAGCTTAAATAGCGGGCAAGAGACCCAGTACTTC
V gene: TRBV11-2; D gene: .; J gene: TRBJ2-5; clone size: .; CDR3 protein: CASSSRQQETQYF; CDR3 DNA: TGTGCCAGCAGCTCCCGACAGCAAGAGACCCAGTACTTC
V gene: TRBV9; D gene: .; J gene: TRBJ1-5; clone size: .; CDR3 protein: CASSVEGAREQPQHF; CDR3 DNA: TGTGCCAGCAGCGTAGAAGGGGCGCGGGAACAGCCCCAGCATTTT
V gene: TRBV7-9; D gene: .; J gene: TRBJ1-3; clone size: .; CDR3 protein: CASSLLGNTIYF; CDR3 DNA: TGTGCCAGCAGCTTACTGGGAAACACCATATATTTT
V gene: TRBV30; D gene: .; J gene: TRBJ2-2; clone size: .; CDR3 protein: CAWSVTGLNTGELFF; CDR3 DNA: TGTGCCTGGAGTGTGACAGGACTTAACACCGGGGAGCTGTTTTTT
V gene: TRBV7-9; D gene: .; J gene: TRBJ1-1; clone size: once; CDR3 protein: CASSLARGLSTEAFF; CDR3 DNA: TGTGCCAGCAGCTTAGCGCGGGGGTTGTCTACTGAAGCTTTCTTT
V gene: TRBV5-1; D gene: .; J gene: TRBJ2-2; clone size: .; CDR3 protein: CASSFEDPGEELFF; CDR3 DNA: TGCGCCAGCAGCTTCGAGGACCCTGGTGAGGAGCTGTTTTTT
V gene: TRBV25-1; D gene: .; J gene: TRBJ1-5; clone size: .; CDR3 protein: CAAQGGSNQPQHF; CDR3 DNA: TGTGCCGCACAGGGAGGAAGCAATCAGCCCCAGCATTTT
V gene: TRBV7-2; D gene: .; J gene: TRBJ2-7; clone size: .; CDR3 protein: CASSQLAYEQYF; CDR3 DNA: TGTGCCAGCAGCCAACTAGCCTACGAGCAGTACTTC
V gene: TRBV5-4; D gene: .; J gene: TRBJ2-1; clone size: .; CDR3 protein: CASSHYKGSYNEQFF; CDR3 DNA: TGTGCCAGCAGCCATTATAAGGGCTCCTACAATGAGCAGTTCTTC
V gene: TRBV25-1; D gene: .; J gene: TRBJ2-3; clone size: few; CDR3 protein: CASSDRAEGTDTQYF; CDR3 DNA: TGTGCCAGCAGTGACCGAGCGGAGGGCACAGATACGCAGTATTTT
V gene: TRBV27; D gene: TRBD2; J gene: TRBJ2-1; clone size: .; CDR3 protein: CASRSDRREYNEQFF; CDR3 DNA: TGTGCCAGCAGGTCGGATCGGCGGGAGTACAATGAGCAGTTCTTC
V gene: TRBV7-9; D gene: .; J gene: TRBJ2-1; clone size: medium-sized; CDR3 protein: CASSVFLTIEQFF; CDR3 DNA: TGTGCCAGCAGCGTGTTCCTGACTATAGAGCAGTTCTTC
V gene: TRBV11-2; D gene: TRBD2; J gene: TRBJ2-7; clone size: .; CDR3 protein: CASSLAGGEQYF; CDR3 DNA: TGTGCCAGCAGCTTAGCGGGGGGCGAGCAGTACTTC
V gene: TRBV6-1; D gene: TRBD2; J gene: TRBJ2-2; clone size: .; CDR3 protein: CASSETAGGSGELFF; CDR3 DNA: TGTGCCAGCAGTGAAACGGCGGGAGGGTCCGGGGAGCTGTTTTTT
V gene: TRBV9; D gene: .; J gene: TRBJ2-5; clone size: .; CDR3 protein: CASSVAPGTKETQYF; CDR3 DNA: TGTGCCAGCAGCGTAGCTCCCGGGACCAAAGAGACCCAGTACTTC
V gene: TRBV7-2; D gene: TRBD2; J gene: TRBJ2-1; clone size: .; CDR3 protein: CASTAGGSGSPYNEQFF; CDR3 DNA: TGTGCCAGCACCGCCGGCGGTAGCGGGAGCCCCTACAATGAGCAGTTCTTC
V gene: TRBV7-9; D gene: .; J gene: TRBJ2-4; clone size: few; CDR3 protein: CASSPQAKNIQYF; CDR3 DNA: TGTGCCAGCAGCCCCCAGGCCAAAAACATTCAGTACTTC
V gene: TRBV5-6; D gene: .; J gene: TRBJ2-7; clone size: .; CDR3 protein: CASSPRGTPSYEQYF; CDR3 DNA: TGTGCCAGCAGCCCCCGGGGGACACCTTCCTACGAGCAGTACTTC
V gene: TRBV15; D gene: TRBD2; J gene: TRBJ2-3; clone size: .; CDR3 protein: CATSRELAGGPGDTQYF; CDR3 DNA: TGTGCCACCAGCAGAGAACTAGCGGGAGGGCCAGGAGATACGCAGTATTTT
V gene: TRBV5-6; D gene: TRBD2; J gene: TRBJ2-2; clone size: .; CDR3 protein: CASSELGLAGGGDTGELFF; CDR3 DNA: TGTGCCAGCAGCGAACTTGGACTAGCGGGAGGAGGGGACACCGGGGAGCTGTTTTTT
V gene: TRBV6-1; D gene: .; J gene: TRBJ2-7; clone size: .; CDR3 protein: CASRPGGDAPKQYF; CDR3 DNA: TGTGCCAGCAGGCCAGGGGGGGATGCCCCCAAGCAGTACTTC
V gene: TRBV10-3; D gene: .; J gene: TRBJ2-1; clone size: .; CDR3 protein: CAISPGGNNNEQFF; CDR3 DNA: TGTGCCATCAGTCCCGGGGGAAATAATAATGAGCAGTTCTTC